This entry concerns a single T cell receptor beta chain. The data belong to a study of blood T cell repertoires in COVID-19. At the level of the study: Samples of COVID-19 (acute and convalescent) were obtained from the United States, Italy and Spain.

Per the authors' pipeline: Quantification of nucleated cells was approximated via reference gene primer amplification. Produced via immunoSEQ multiplex PCR; TCRdb's table is partial and in-frame only. That table furnishes V, J and clone size, whereas the DNA furnished D and trimming. The sample contains approximately 89,000 clones, over 70% of which appear only once. CDR3 length: 14 residues. Germline CDR1 is KGHSH and CDR2 is LQKENI. V was pared by 6 bases and J by 5 bases, with 13 bases between. Sequencing was performed on peripheral blood. This rearrangement joins TRBV18 to TRBJ1-4, with D unresolved. The TCR sequence derives from a man between 65 and 85 years old with acute or convalescent COVID-19. CDR3 sequence: CASSPRRGNEKLFF. The DNA for the CDR3 is TGTGCCAGCTCCCCCCGGCGGGGAAATGAAAAACTGTTTTTT.